Listed below are T cell receptor beta chains from one sample, sequenced in a study of OX40 agonist ivuxolimab in advanced cancers. Clones were sequenced by immunoSEQ multiplex PCR, and TCRdb holds only the in-frame ones, with some missing. The profile shows more than 75,000 clones, approximately 83% of them singletons. Material: CD4+ or CD8+ T cells sorted from blood, obtained in a trial of the OX40 agonist ivuxolimab. These TCRs come from an adult with an advanced solid tumor such as melanoma, head and neck, liver or kidney cancer. The CDR3 runs from the conserved cysteine through the conserved F or W. Fields, in order: D gene, J gene, CDR3 length, V gene, clone size, CDR3 DNA, CDR3 protein. A D gene is named only where the DNA matches it firmly. Rows may omit the clone size; those that give it use once, few, many or a size class.

D: .; J: TRBJ2-3; length: 14; V: TRBV10-2; size: .; DNA: TGCGCCAGCAGCGGGGACGTAGGCACAGATACGCAGTATTTT; CDR3: CASSGDVGTDTQYF
D: .; J: TRBJ2-1; length: 12; V: TRBV4-2; size: .; DNA: TGTGCCAGCAGCGAAGACTATAATGAGCAGTTCTTC; CDR3: CASSEDYNEQFF
D: .; J: TRBJ1-4; length: 15; V: TRBV2; size: .; DNA: TGTGCCAGCAGTGTGGAGTCTCGACGGGCCGAAAAACTGTTTTTT; CDR3: CASSVESRRAEKLFF
D: .; J: TRBJ2-2; length: 15; V: TRBV6-5; size: .; DNA: TGTGCCAGCAGCTCCTCGTGGGGGGCGGCCGGGGAGCTGTTTTTT; CDR3: CASSSSWGAAGELFF
D: .; J: TRBJ1-6; length: 13; V: TRBV5-4; size: once; DNA: TGTGCCAGCAGCCAGGACGGCCTAACCCCCCTCCACTTT; CDR3: CASSQDGLTPLHF
D: TRBD2; J: TRBJ2-7; length: 17; V: TRBV9; size: .; DNA: TGTGCCAGCAGCGTAGGAGTAGCGGGACTGCTAGACTACGAGCAGTACTTC; CDR3: CASSVGVAGLLDYEQYF
D: .; J: TRBJ1-2; length: 13; V: TRBV4-2; size: .; DNA: TGTGCCAGCTCCTCGGGCGCGGGTTTGAGCTACACCTTC; CDR3: CASSSGAGLSYTF
D: .; J: TRBJ2-2; length: 14; V: TRBV11-2; size: .; DNA: TGTGCCAGCGCCCGCAGGGGGAACACCGGGGAGCTGTTTTTT; CDR3: CASARRGNTGELFF
D: .; J: TRBJ1-4; length: 16; V: TRBV4-1; size: .; DNA: TGCGCCAGCAGCCAAGTTCCCTCCCCTACTAATGAAAAACTGTTTTTT; CDR3: CASSQVPSPTNEKLFF
D: .; J: TRBJ1-1; length: 12; V: TRBV19; size: .; DNA: TGTGCCAGTAGTCCTCAGGGTACTGAAGCTTTCTTT; CDR3: CASSPQGTEAFF
D: .; J: TRBJ1-2; length: 14; V: TRBV11-2; size: .; DNA: TGTGCCAGCAGCGCGACCGGGACGGTCTATGGCTACACCTTC; CDR3: CASSATGTVYGYTF
D: TRBD1; J: TRBJ2-7; length: 14; V: TRBV6-6; size: .; DNA: TGTGCCAGCAGCCAACAGGGGGCGGGGTACGAGCAGTACTTC; CDR3: CASSQQGAGYEQYF
D: .; J: TRBJ2-3; length: 15; V: TRBV18; size: .; DNA: TGTGCCAGCTCATCGTCAGAAGTGGGCCTAGATACGCAGTATTTT; CDR3: CASSSSEVGLDTQYF
D: .; J: TRBJ2-3; length: 12; V: TRBV7-2; size: .; DNA: TGTGCCAGCAGCCCCCGGACAGAACCGCAGTATTTT; CDR3: CASSPRTEPQYF
D: TRBD2; J: TRBJ2-1; length: 16; V: TRBV19; size: .; DNA: TGTGCCAGTAGTAGACCGGGACTAGCGGGAAGCAATGAGCAGTTCTTC; CDR3: CASSRPGLAGSNEQFF
D: .; J: TRBJ2-3; length: 14; V: TRBV4-3; size: .; DNA: TGCGCCAGCAGCCCGCGGGAAAACACAGATACGCAGTATTTT; CDR3: CASSPRENTDTQYF
D: .; J: TRBJ2-1; length: 14; V: TRBV9; size: few; DNA: TGTGCCAGCAGCGTATCCAGCTCCTACAATGAGCAGTTCTTC; CDR3: CASSVSSSYNEQFF
D: .; J: TRBJ2-3; length: 15; V: TRBV5-6; size: .; DNA: TGTGCCAGCAGCTTAATTCCCGGAATCACAGATACGCAGTATTTT; CDR3: CASSLIPGITDTQYF
D: .; J: TRBJ2-5; length: 15; V: TRBV18; size: .; DNA: TGTGCCAGCTCACCACCGACCTCAGCCCAAGAGACCCAGTACTTC; CDR3: CASSPPTSAQETQYF
D: .; J: TRBJ1-2; length: 15; V: TRBV5-1; size: .; DNA: TGCGCCAGCAGCGTCACCGGGACGGCTTCTTATGGCTACACCTTC; CDR3: CASSVTGTASYGYTF
D: .; J: TRBJ2-1; length: 15; V: TRBV11-2; size: .; DNA: TGTGCCAGCAGCTTAGTCAGGGGAGGGTACAATGAGCAGTTCTTC; CDR3: CASSLVRGGYNEQFF
D: .; J: TRBJ1-6; length: 13; V: TRBV6-4; size: once; DNA: TGTGCCAGCAGTGACAGGGAGGATTCACCCCTCCACTTT; CDR3: CASSDREDSPLHF
D: TRBD1; J: TRBJ1-4; length: 15; V: TRBV19; size: .; DNA: TGTGCCAGTAGCCCGACAGGGGTGACTAATGAAAAACTGTTTTTT; CDR3: CASSPTGVTNEKLFF
D: .; J: TRBJ2-1; length: 14; V: TRBV19; size: .; DNA: TGTGCCAGTAGTAACGCGGGATGGTCGGATGAGCAGTTCTTC; CDR3: CASSNAGWSDEQFF
D: TRBD1; J: TRBJ2-7; length: 15; V: TRBV6-6; size: .; DNA: TGTGCCAGCAGAGTCACCGGGACAGGGGGTTACGAGCAGTACTTC; CDR3: CASRVTGTGGYEQYF
D: .; J: TRBJ2-3; length: 12; V: TRBV19; size: .; DNA: TGTGCCAGTAGAGGGCCTAAAGATACGCAGTATTTT; CDR3: CASRGPKDTQYF
D: .; J: TRBJ2-2; length: 13; V: TRBV27; size: .; DNA: TGTGCCAGCACTCGACAGAACACCGGGGAGCTGTTTTTT; CDR3: CASTRQNTGELFF
D: .; J: TRBJ1-6; length: 16; V: TRBV12-5; size: .; DNA: TGTGCTAGTGGTTTGCGAACTCTCGGGACGAATTCACCCCTCCACTTT; CDR3: CASGLRTLGTNSPLHF